The 9 T cell receptor beta chains given below trace back to one sample, sequenced in a study of blood T cell repertoires in COVID-19. Some clones are missing from TCRdb's copy, which holds only in-frame ones; the method was immunoSEQ multiplex PCR. The sample includes around 250,000 clones, roughly 90% of them seen just once. What was sequenced was peripheral blood. The receptor source for this set is a woman aged 25-40 years with active or convalescent COVID-19.

V gene TRBV5-5 combines with J gene TRBJ2-5, with 11 bases fitting TRBD2. J lost 5 bases, V lost 3 bases, and 6 bases had no gene match. Per the germline V gene, CDR1 is SGHKS and CDR2 is YYEKEE (reference sequence). This CDR3 comprises 15 residues. The CDR3 reads CASSSLAGGVETQYF. In nucleotides, the CDR3 is TGTGCCAGCAGCTCCCTAGCGGGGGGCGTGGAGACCCAGTACTTC. Full variable domain (remainder filled in from reference TRBV5-5 and TRBJ2-5): DAGVTQSPTHLIKTRGQQVTLRCSPISGHKSVSWYQQVLGQGPQFIFQYYEKEERGRGNFPDRFSARQFPNYSSELNVNALLLGDSALYLCASSSLAGGVETQYFGPGTRLLVL.

This clone appeared a single time. The chain couples TRBV7-2 to TRBJ1-4; 8 positions agree with TRBD1. There are 16 residues in the CDR3. The germline V gene encodes CDR1 SGHTA and CDR2 FQGNSA. V was clipped by 5 bases and J by 3 bases; unmatched bases: 8. For the CDR3, the DNA is TGTGCCAGCAGCACGTTCAGGGGGCTTCCTAATGAAAAACTGTTTTTT. Amino acid sequence: CASSTFRGLPNEKLFF.

V is TRBV28 and J is TRBJ2-7; perhaps TRBD2 as D (7 bases). CDR3 length equals 18 residues. V shed 5 bases and J shed 0 bases, with 23 bases lying between them. CDR1 is MDHEN, CDR2 SYDVKM, per germline. In DNA form, the CDR3 reads TGTGCCAGCAGTAATACCCGACGCGGGGGCAGGCCCTCCTACGAGCAGTACTTC. It yields the protein CASSNTRRGGRPSYEQYF.

CDR3 coding DNA: TGTGCCAGCAGCGTGACAGGGGTCTGGAATGAGCAGTTCTTC. Translated: CASSVTGVWNEQFF. This chain links TRBV11-2 with TRBJ2-1; 8 nucleotides agree with TRBD1. Germline loops: CDR1 SGHAT, CDR2 FQNNGV. V shed 5 bases, J shed 7 bases, and the junction held 7 bases outside the gene matches. The CDR3 has 14 amino acids.

The count of this clone is one. In nucleotides, the CDR3 is TGTGCCAGCAGAGGAGGAGGCACAGATACGCAGTATTTT. Protein product: CASRGGGTDTQYF. The chain is built from TRBV21-1 and TRBJ2-3; the table calls TRBD2, which could not be checked here. TRBV21-1 is recorded as a pseudogene. The CDR3 is made up of 13 amino acids.

J is TRBJ1-2 and V is TRBV5-1; D is possibly TRBD1 (5 bases). This CDR3 comprises 15 residues. Germline V gene lookup returns CDR1 SGHRS and CDR2 YFSETQ. V shed 0 bases and J shed 2 bases, with 11 bases lying between them. The CDR3: CASSLGGQENYGYTF. The CDR3 region has the DNA TGCGCCAGCAGCTTGGGAGGACAAGAAAACTATGGCTACACCTTC. Using reference TRBV5-1 and TRBJ1-2 for the parts outside the CDR3, the full variable domain is KAGVTQTPRYLIKTRGQQVTLSCSPISGHRSVSWYQQTPGQGLQFLFEYFSETQRNKGNFPGRFSGRQFSNSRSEMNVSTLELGDSALYLCASSLGGQENYGYTFGSGTRLTVV.

This clone has only a few counts. This chain links TRBV25-1 with TRBJ1-4; the D is unclear. This CDR3 comprises 17 residues. The germline V and J ends were trimmed by 6 bases and 4 bases, with 21 bases remaining between them. Looked up from germline, CDR1 is MGHDK and CDR2 is SYGVNS. The CDR3 DNA is TGTGCCAGCAGCGCCTCCGGCGGGATGGGCCTTAATGAAAAACTGTTTTTT. This codes for CASSASGGMGLNEKLFF.

The rearrangement uses TRBV18 and TRBJ2-3; 13 nucleotides match TRBD2. The germline CDR1 and CDR2 sequences are KGHSH and LQKENI. The CDR3 loop spans 16 amino acids. With 3 bases clipped from V and 6 bases from J, the junction kept 6 bases outside the gene matches. CDR3 in DNA: TGTGCCAGCTCACCGAAGACTAGCGGGGGGTCGGATACGCAGTATTTT. It translates to CASSPKTSGGSDTQYF. Looking up the rest from reference TRBV18 and TRBJ2-3 gives the full variable domain: NAGVMQNPRHLVRRRGQEARLRCSPMKGHSHVYWYRQLPEEGLKFMVYLQKENIIDESGMPKERFSAEFPKEGPSILRIQQVVRGDSAAYFCASSPKTSGGSDTQYFGPGTRLTVL.

This clone has only one observation. CDR3 nucleotides: TGCGCCAGCAGCAAGGGACTAGCGGGGATAAATGAGCAGTTCTTC. This translates into CASSKGLAGINEQFF. The chain combines TRBV5-1 with TRBJ2-1; TRBD2 aligns across 13 bases. With V trimmed by 4 bases and J by 7 bases, 5 bases remained unmatched. Germline assignment: CDR1 SGHRS and CDR2 YFSETQ. The CDR3 runs 15 residues.